This section outlines one T cell receptor (beta chain) sequence together with its context. CDR3 length equals 14 residues. V dropped 3 bases and J dropped 8 bases, with 14 bases sitting between them. Germline CDR1 and CDR2: SEHNR and FQNEAQ (reference sequence). Profiled with immunoSEQ multiplex PCR; TCRdb holds only in-frame clones, not every one. In the table there are around 470,000 clones, approximately 92% of which are singletons. The source of the sample is a study of blood T cell repertoires in COVID-19. On the study more broadly: T cells, B-cell-depleted T cells, or PBMCs supplied cDNA or gDNA.

This sequence originates from a man aged 18 to 30 with COVID-19, enrolled during active disease. The sample taken for sequencing was peripheral blood. J is TRBJ2-1 and V is TRBV7-9; D possibly corresponds to TRBD1 (5 bases). CDR3 in DNA: TGTGCCAGCAGCTTGGGGCGAGGAAGATATGAGCAGTTCTTC. Translation: CASSLGRGRYEQFF.